This T cell receptor (beta chain) was sequenced for a study of T cells in Graves' hyperthyroidism and ophthalmopathy. Amplified TCR beta CDR3 regions derived from RNA transcripts. TCR CDR3 regions were first amplified by RT-PCR with HTBI primers. TCRdb re-called the multiplex PCR reads through MiXCR, storing one row per CDR3 protein. Of a few hundred thousand distinct CDR3 sequences listed, roughly 16% are singletons. Study-wide findings and caveats: Ophthalmopathy cases were set apart from stable hyperthyroidism by a 13 V-J model.

Many counts were recorded for this clonotype. Antigen: not known. The CDR3 is made up of 13 amino acids. Germline values: CDR1 SEHNR, CDR2 FQNEAQ (reference sequence). Trimming stripped 3 bases from V and 0 bases from J, with 6 bases between. This TCR came from a middle-aged woman with Graves' ophthalmopathy. The sample was blood. V and J are TRBV7-9 and TRBJ2-7; no clear D gene. The CDR3 nucleotides are TGTGCCAGCAGCTTGATGAGCTCCTACGAGCAGTACTTC. This sequence encodes CASSLMSSYEQYF.